Below, one T cell receptor beta chain is given with its context. The CDR3 length is 15 residues. V was clipped by 5 bases and J by 4 bases; unmatched bases: 3. Germline lookup yields CDR1 PRHDT and CDR2 FYEKMQ (reference sequence). Generated by immunoSEQ multiplex PCR, the TCRdb table keeps only in-frame clones and is missing some. The sample lists tens of thousands of clones; 80% to 90% were seen once. Enrolled patients, whose metastatic non-small-cell lung cancer was chemo-refractory, received focal radiation plus CTLA-4 blockade with ipilimumab. This sample was included in a study of radiotherapy plus CTLA-4 blockade in lung cancer.

The rearrangement links TRBV13 to TRBJ2-1, with 12 bases identical to TRBD2. The sample in question was peripheral blood, obtained from a patient treated with radiotherapy plus ipilimumab. The clonotype comes from a human donor with non-small cell lung cancer whose response to radiotherapy plus ipilimumab could not be evaluated. CDR3 nucleotides: TGTGCCAGCAGCCTGACTAGCGGGAGTTACAATGAGCAGTTCTTC. Its translation: CASSLTSGSYNEQFF.